The 17 T cell receptor beta chains given below trace back to one sample, sequenced in a study of shared T cell receptors in the human thymus. TCRdb's copy holds only in-frame clones and misses some; the assay was immunoSEQ multiplex PCR. The data show roughly 410,000 clones, with more than 85% seen just once and approximately 0.02% held by the top ten. The sequenced material came from thymocytes. Every receptor here comes from a human donor.

The chain has TRBV25-1 and TRBJ2-5, with D hard to call. This CDR3 has 16 residues. Germline V gene lookup returns CDR1 MGHDK and CDR2 SYGVNS. V lost 0 bases and J 1 base, leaving 12 bases between the germline ends. The CDR3 reads CASSEYAVAAQETQYF. The CDR3 coding sequence is TGTGCCAGCAGTGAATATGCCGTGGCGGCCCAAGAGACCCAGTACTTC.

The rearrangement uses TRBV25-1 and TRBJ2-1, with 12 bases lining up with TRBD2. Germline loops: CDR1 MGHDK, CDR2 SYGVNS. This CDR3 has 15 amino acids. J was trimmed by 5 bases and V by 6 bases; bases with no gene match: 5. In DNA form, the CDR3 reads TGTGCCAGCAGGGAGACTAGCGGGAGCCACAATGAGCAGTTCTTC. Protein: CASRETSGSHNEQFF.

The chain uses TRBV7-8 and TRBJ2-3; TRBD2 aligns across 10 bases. Germline V gives CDR1 SGHVS, CDR2 FQNEAQ. Trimming cost V 5 bases and J 4 bases; bases outside gene matches: 6. CDR3 size: 15 residues. The chain's CDR3 is CASSNPSGSADTQYF. The CDR3 DNA follows: TGTGCCAGCAGCAACCCTAGCGGGAGTGCAGATACGCAGTATTTT. The whole variable domain, filled in from reference TRBV7-8 and TRBJ2-3, reads GAGVSQSPRYKVAKRGQDVALRCDPISGHVSLFWYQQALGQGPEFLTYFQNEAQLDKSGLPSDRFFAERPEGSVSTLKIQRTQQEDSAVYLCASSNPSGSADTQYFGPGTRLTVL.

The chain links TRBV5-1 to TRBJ2-7; D may be TRBD2 (6 bases). The CDR3 is 15 amino acids. The germline V and J ends were trimmed by 4 bases and 5 bases, with 19 bases remaining between them. Germline CDR1 reads SGHRS; CDR2 reads YFSETQ. CDR3 residues: CASSLGRTGGNEQYF. DNA of the CDR3: TGCGCCAGCAGCCTTGGACGGACCGGGGGAAACGAGCAGTACTTC.

The chain uses TRBV10-2 and TRBJ1-1; 10 positions agree with TRBD1. With 8 bases clipped from V and 11 bases from J, the junction kept 11 bases outside the gene matches. This CDR3 has 13 amino acids. Germline values: CDR1 WSHSY, CDR2 SAAADI. The CDR3 coding sequence is TGCGCCAGCTTTGTGAGACAGGGGGCGCGGGCTTTCTTT. This encodes CASFVRQGARAFF.

This rearrangement joins TRBV10-3 to TRBJ2-3; no definite D call. CDR1 is ENHRY, CDR2 SYGVKD, per germline. The ends were cut back, 8 bases at V and 0 bases at J, with 15 bases in the middle. CDR3 length: 15 residues. In DNA, the CDR3 is TGTGCCATCGGCTTCGCGGAACCTAGCACAGATACGCAGTATTTT. Encoded protein: CAIGFAEPSTDTQYF.

The rearrangement links TRBV30 to TRBJ2-3; TRBD2 aligns across 8 bases. The CDR3 runs 16 residues. V trimming: 1 base; J trimming: 4 bases; junction bases outside the gene matches: 10. The germline CDR1 and CDR2 sequences are GTSNPN and SVGIG (reference sequence). This chain's CDR3 is CAWSAGGTREADTQYF. The CDR3 bases are TGTGCCTGGAGTGCGGGAGGGACGAGGGAGGCAGATACGCAGTATTTT.

This sequence joins TRBV7-9 and TRBJ2-7; 10 bases map to TRBD1. Germline V gene data show CDR1 as SEHNR and CDR2 as FQNEAQ (reference sequence). The CDR3 runs 17 residues. The V gene end was trimmed by 1 base and the J gene end by 3 bases; junction bases not matched to a gene: 9. Written as DNA, the CDR3 is TGTGCCAGCAGCTTAGGGACCCGGACAGGGGGTGTCTACGAGCAGTACTTC. Residues: CASSLGTRTGGVYEQYF.

The sample holds a few counts of this clone. The chain combines TRBV5-4 with TRBJ1-5, with 9 bases aligning to TRBD1. The CDR3 is made up of 12 amino acids. The germline V gene has CDR1 SGHNT and CDR2 YYREEE (reference sequence). V trimming: 8 bases; J trimming: 4 bases; junction bases outside the gene matches: 1. CDR3: CARDRGNQPQHF. DNA for the CDR3: TGTGCCAGGGACAGGGGAAATCAGCCCCAGCATTTT.

This chain joins TRBV5-1 and TRBJ1-5; D gene unclear. This CDR3 is 14 amino acids long. Looked up from germline, CDR1 is SGHRS and CDR2 is YFSETQ. Trimming left V 0 bases short and J 3 bases short, with 7 bases between. The chain's CDR3 is CASSLGRDNQPQHF. The CDR3 bases are TGCGCCAGCAGCTTGGGACGGGACAATCAGCCCCAGCATTTT.

The chain joins TRBV6-1 to TRBJ2-1, with D possibly TRBD1 on 6 matching bases. Germline V lookup: CDR1 MNHNS, CDR2 SASEGT. Trimming removed 7 bases from V and 0 bases from J, with 7 bases in between. This CDR3 comprises 13 residues. The CDR3 sequence is CASTRGSYNEQFF. In nucleotides, the CDR3 is TGTGCCAGCACCAGGGGCTCCTACAATGAGCAGTTCTTC.

This sequence joins TRBV4-1 and TRBJ2-5, with 9 bases fitting TRBD1. The CDR3 is 17 residues long. Germline lookup yields CDR1 MGHRA and CDR2 YSYEKL. J was trimmed by 5 bases and V by 4 bases; bases with no gene match: 14. The CDR3 bases are TGCGCCAGCAGCCGATTGACAGGGGGGTCTTCGGGTGAGACCCAGTACTTC. Translating it yields CASSRLTGGSSGETQYF.

V and J are TRBV5-1 and TRBJ1-1; D uncertain. CDR3 size: 12 residues. The V end was cut by 0 bases, the J end by 7 bases, with 7 bases between. Germline-derived CDR1 and CDR2 are SGHRS and YFSETQ. Here the CDR3 DNA reads TGCGCCAGCAGCTTGGAGTCGGGTGAAGCTTTCTTT. It encodes CASSLESGEAFF. Looking up the rest from reference TRBV5-1 and TRBJ1-1 gives the full variable domain: KAGVTQTPRYLIKTRGQQVTLSCSPISGHRSVSWYQQTPGQGLQFLFEYFSETQRNKGNFPGRFSGRQFSNSRSEMNVSTLELGDSALYLCASSLESGEAFFGQGTRLTVV.

The chain combines TRBV4-1 with TRBJ2-1; 13 bases align to TRBD2. The CDR3 is 18 amino acids. The V gene's germline CDR1 is MGHRA and CDR2 YSYEKL. Germline trimming cut 3 bases from V and 0 bases from J; bases unmatched to any gene: 5. The CDR3 bases are TGCGCCAGCAGCCAGGGGACTAGCGGGAAGAGCTCCTACAATGAGCAGTTCTTC. Protein sequence: CASSQGTSGKSSYNEQFF.

The chain is built from TRBV27 and TRBJ2-6, with a weak D call TRBD2 (6 bases). V lost 4 bases, J lost 3 bases, and 19 bases lay in between. The CDR3 spans 18 residues. The germline CDR1 and CDR2 sequences are MNHEY and SMNVEV (reference sequence). CDR3 loop: CASSSGLSGVDGANVLTF. In nucleotides, the CDR3 is TGTGCCAGCAGTTCCGGACTCTCGGGGGTAGATGGGGCCAACGTCCTGACTTTC.

Here the CDR3 DNA reads TGTGCCAGCAGTTTCTCTCACAGGGTCCGGACTGAAGCTTTCTTT. It is translated as CASSFSHRVRTEAFF. This rearrangement joins TRBV28 to TRBJ1-1; D might be TRBD1 (6 bases). Trimming removed 3 bases from V and 5 bases from J, with 16 bases in between. CDR1 MDHEN and CDR2 SYDVKM come from the germline V gene. CDR3 length: 15 amino acids.

The rearrangement links TRBV14 to TRBJ2-1, with no clear D. Looked up from germline, CDR1 is SGHDN and CDR2 is FVKESK. V was clipped by 1 base and J by 9 bases, with 16 bases between them. The CDR3 covers 15 residues. The CDR3 DNA is TGTGCCAGCAGCCAAGTTAAGGTGCAGGTCAGTGAGCAGTTCTTC. Amino acid sequence: CASSQVKVQVSEQFF.